Reported below is one TCR beta chain. Antigen unknown. The PCR was carried out with 60 Vbeta primers and 13 Jbeta primers. Clones were sequenced by immunoSEQ multiplex PCR, and TCRdb holds only the in-frame ones, with some missing. The table lists about 140,000 clones, nearly 70% of them singletons, with about 9.4% in the top ten. The V and J ends lost 5 bases and 6 bases respectively, with 19 bases between them. CDR3 size: 15 residues. Germline CDR1 SSHAT, CDR2 FNYEAQ (reference sequence). The data are from a study of cytomegalovirus exposure and HLA in healthy donors. Turning to the study itself: Researchers found that just over 80% of over 350 genotyped donors fell within the Caucasian-associated ancestry cluster.

General study points: TRBV6-2, TRBV6-3 and other indistinguishable V segments were excluded. Reports credit the classifier with highly specific, highly sensitive diagnosis of cytomegalovirus status.

The sample taken for sequencing was PBMCs. The sequence came from a man aged 30-40 years in good health and CMV-seropositive. The V call is TRBV7-7, the J call TRBJ1-2, with D perhaps TRBD1 (5 bases). The CDR3 protein is CASSPYPPRGDGYTF. The CDR3 coding sequence is TGTGCCAGCAGCCCATACCCTCCTCGGGGGGATGGCTACACCTTC.